This section outlines one T cell receptor (beta chain) sequence together with its context. Germline loops: CDR1 LGHNT, CDR2 FRNRAP. CDR3 size: 16 residues. V was cut by 5 bases and J by 8 bases, with 22 bases left in between. The data are from a study of blood T cell repertoires in COVID-19. Study background: Sites across the United States, Italy and Spain contributed samples from acute and convalescent COVID-19. Nucleic acid was either cDNA or gDNA, and it came from T cells, B-cell-depleted T cells, or PBMCs.

Per the study methods: Quantification of nucleated cells was approximated via reference gene primer amplification. The assay was immunoSEQ multiplex PCR, and TCRdb's table has in-frame clones only and misses some. D and trimming were read from the DNA, whereas the V and J calls and clone size are those reported in that table. Seen here are around 300,000 clones, 85% observed once, and the top ten hold about 14%. The sequencing sample was made of peripheral blood. The TCR comes from a human donor in a cohort sampled during active COVID-19. The J gene is TRBJ2-1, the V gene TRBV12-5; D is ambiguous. CDR3 sequence: CASGISLSYGRDEQFF. DNA for the CDR3: TGTGCTAGTGGTATATCCCTTAGTTATGGCCGGGATGAGCAGTTCTTC.